One sample yielded the 23 T cell receptor beta chains listed below, sequenced in a study of control samples from healthy donors and cancer patients. Using immunoSEQ multiplex PCR, the repertoire was profiled, and TCRdb retains in-frame clones only, with some absent. The table records around 130,000 clones, more than 70% of them present only once. Sequencing was carried out using blood. These TCRs come from a man aged 45-65 years in good health.

The rearrangement uses TRBV4-1 and TRBJ1-1, with D perhaps matching TRBD1 (5 bases). Trimming removed 4 bases at V and 5 bases at J, with 11 bases between. Germline CDR1 reads MGHRA; CDR2 reads YSYEKL. This CDR3 has 13 residues. CDR3 nucleotides: TGCGCCAGCAGCCTAGGGGTAAGGACTGAAGCTTTCTTT. This translates into CASSLGVRTEAFF.

The chain links TRBV5-6 to TRBJ1-5; 7 nucleotides match TRBD1. V lost 4 bases, J lost 2 bases, and 6 bases stayed unmatched. This CDR3 is 15 amino acids long. Germline CDR1 is SGHDT and CDR2 is YYEEEE. The CDR3 nucleotides read TGTGCCAGCAGCCGAAACGACAGGGGCAATCAGCCCCAGCATTTT. Translated: CASSRNDRGNQPQHF. The complete variable domain, with remaining parts taken from reference TRBV5-6 and TRBJ1-5, reads DAGVTQSPTHLIKTRGQQVTLRCSPKSGHDTVSWYQQALGQGPQFIFQYYEEEERQRGNFPDRFSGHQFPNYSSELNVNALLLGDSALYLCASSRNDRGNQPQHFGDGTRLSIL.

The V call is TRBV6-1, the J call TRBJ1-2, with TRBD1 matching over 9 bases. This CDR3 contains 15 residues. Germline V lookup: CDR1 MNHNS, CDR2 SASEGT. The J segment lost 3 bases and the V segment lost 2 bases, leaving 4 bases of the junction unmatched. CDR3 in amino acids: CASSEKTGGDYGYTF. The CDR3 DNA follows: TGTGCCAGCAGTGAAAAGACAGGGGGGGACTATGGCTACACCTTC.

The V and J genes are TRBV3-1 (or the pseudogene TRBV3-2) and TRBJ1-6; no clear D gene. This CDR3 is 16 amino acids long. Germline V CDR1 and CDR2: LGHDT, YNNKEL (reference sequence). V lost 0 bases, J lost 7 bases, and 13 bases lay in between. This CDR3 reads CASSQEGSVGNSPLHF. CDR3 nucleotides: TGTGCCAGCAGCCAAGAAGGATCGGTCGGCAATTCACCCCTCCACTTT.

This chain links TRBV7-2 with TRBJ1-6; no clear D. CDR3 length: 16 residues. V dropped 5 bases and J dropped 2 bases, with 13 bases sitting between them. The germline V gene encodes CDR1 SGHTA and CDR2 FQGNSA. CDR3 sequence (DNA): TGTGCCAGCAGCCCCCCGACACCCGCCTATAATTCACCCCTCCACTTT. It translates to CASSPPTPAYNSPLHF.

The rearrangement links TRBV2 to TRBJ2-2; D tentatively reads TRBD1 or TRBD2 (5 bases each). The V end was cut by 3 bases, the J end by 7 bases, with 9 bases between. From germline, CDR1 is SNHLY and CDR2 FYNNEI. The CDR3 is 13 amino acids. The chain's CDR3 is CASSEGVVGELFF. The CDR3, as DNA: TGTGCCAGCAGTGAGGGGGTTGTCGGGGAGCTGTTTTTT.

The CDR3 reads CASKYRDYEQYF. The DNA for the CDR3 is TGTGCCAGCAAATACAGGGACTACGAGCAGTACTTC. The chain uses TRBV6-6 and TRBJ2-7; weak D call: TRBD1 (6 bases). CDR3 size: 12 residues. Germline V lookup: CDR1 MNHNY, CDR2 SVGAGI (reference sequence). V dropped 7 bases and J dropped 3 bases, with 10 bases sitting between them.

The chain combines TRBV19 with TRBJ1-2; D perhaps matches TRBD1 (5 bases). Germline CDR1 is LNHDA and CDR2 is SQIVND (reference sequence). The germline V and J ends were trimmed by 6 bases and 4 bases, with 15 bases remaining between them. CDR3 size: 14 residues. The CDR3 protein is CASSPGGGSYGYTF. The CDR3 DNA reads as TGTGCCAGTAGCCCCGGGGGGGGGAGCTATGGCTACACCTTC.

The gene calls are TRBV7-9 and TRBJ1-2, with D possibly TRBD1 on 5 matching bases. Germline CDR1 SEHNR, CDR2 FQNEAQ (reference sequence). With 3 bases removed from V and 4 bases from J, the gap between germline ends came to 9 bases. CDR3 length: 13 residues. In DNA, the CDR3 is TGTGCCAGCAGCTTTCCAGGGACCTATGGCTACACCTTC. Translation gives CASSFPGTYGYTF.

The chain combines TRBV28 with TRBJ2-7; TRBD1 is a possible D gene (5 bases). The V end lost 5 bases, the J end lost 2 bases, and 10 bases lay between the germline ends. Germline CDR1 reads MDHEN; CDR2 reads SYDVKM. This CDR3 is 13 amino acids long. The CDR3 reads CASSGDSTYEQYF. The CDR3 nucleotides read TGTGCCAGCAGTGGAGACAGTACCTACGAGCAGTACTTC.

The rearrangement links TRBV4-3 to TRBJ1-4, with D perhaps TRBD1 (5 bases). CDR1 is LGHNA, CDR2 YSLEER, per germline. With 4 bases removed from V and 4 bases from J, the gap between germline ends came to 10 bases. CDR3 size: 14 residues. The CDR3 nucleotides are TGCGCCAGCAGCCCGAGGGGAGGTAATGAAAAACTGTTTTTT. This encodes CASSPRGGNEKLFF.

The J gene is TRBJ2-7, the V gene TRBV6-2 or TRBV6-3; no reliable D call. Trimming shortened V by 6 bases and J by 3 bases, and 18 bases separated the two germline ends. This CDR3 region has 15 residues. From germline, CDR1 is MNHEY and CDR2 SVGEGT. CDR3 sequence: CASSHGNTVYYEQYF. DNA for the CDR3: TGTGCCAGCAGCCACGGAAATACAGTTTACTACGAGCAGTACTTC.

The V and J genes are TRBV4-3 and TRBJ2-5; D unresolved. CDR1 is LGHNA, CDR2 YSLEER, per germline. This CDR3 spans 13 amino acids. With 4 bases removed from V and 3 bases from J, the gap between germline ends came to 9 bases. The CDR3 is CASSPRLEETQYF. CDR3 coding DNA: TGCGCCAGCAGCCCTCGACTTGAAGAGACCCAGTACTTC.

The V and J genes are TRBV18 and TRBJ1-6; weak D call: TRBD1 (6 bases). Per the germline V gene, CDR1 is KGHSH and CDR2 is LQKENI. The CDR3 totals 14 residues. V lost 2 bases to trimming and J lost 8 bases, with 10 bases between them. CDR3 in amino acids: CASSPGPGDSPLHF. The CDR3 coding sequence is TGTGCCAGCTCACCAGGGCCAGGGGATTCACCCCTCCACTTT.

The chain couples TRBV6-5 to TRBJ2-4; tentatively, D is TRBD1 or TRBD2 (6 bases each). CDR3 length: 15 amino acids. Trimming stripped 5 bases from V and 2 bases from J, with 13 bases between. Germline loops: CDR1 MNHEY, CDR2 SVGAGI. CDR3 protein: CASSRPGATKNIQYF. The CDR3 DNA reads as TGTGCCAGCAGTAGGCCGGGGGCAACCAAAAACATTCAGTACTTC.

This rearrangement joins TRBV5-5 to TRBJ2-1; perhaps D is TRBD1 or TRBD2 (5 bases each). Germline V gene lookup returns CDR1 SGHKS and CDR2 YYEKEE (reference sequence). V was clipped by 3 bases and J by 8 bases, with 15 bases between them. The CDR3 loop spans 14 amino acids. CDR3 protein: CASSSQWGLDEQFF. The CDR3 nucleotides are TGTGCCAGCAGCTCCCAGTGGGGGTTGGATGAGCAGTTCTTC. The full variable domain, rest sourced from reference TRBV5-5 and TRBJ2-1, is DAGVTQSPTHLIKTRGQQVTLRCSPISGHKSVSWYQQVLGQGPQFIFQYYEKEERGRGNFPDRFSARQFPNYSSELNVNALLLGDSALYLCASSSQWGLDEQFFGPGTRLTVL.

This clone was observed a handful of times. The gene calls are TRBV10-3 and TRBJ1-2; no clear D gene. In germline, CDR1 is ENHRY, CDR2 SYGVKD. Trimming shortened V by 2 bases and J by 8 bases, and 18 bases separated the two germline ends. This CDR3 has 15 residues. CDR3 in amino acids: CAISEPGGVGRGYTF. The DNA for the CDR3 is TGTGCCATCAGTGAGCCGGGTGGGGTTGGACGGGGCTACACCTTC.

The rearrangement uses TRBV9 and TRBJ2-3; 10 bases are shared with TRBD2. The trim removed 3 bases at V and 5 bases at J, leaving 9 bases unmatched. Germline V lookup: CDR1 SGDLS, CDR2 YYNGEE. The CDR3 spans 16 residues. The CDR3: CASSASLAGVQDTQYF. CDR3 bases: TGTGCCAGCAGCGCCTCTCTAGCGGGGGTACAAGATACGCAGTATTTT.

V is TRBV5-4 and J is TRBJ1-1; possible D gene TRBD1, 6 bases. Germline values: CDR1 SGHNT, CDR2 YYREEE (reference sequence). V lost 1 base and J 6 bases, leaving 10 bases between the germline ends. The CDR3 contains 13 residues. This CDR3 is CASSLWGAPEAFF. In DNA, the CDR3 is TGTGCCAGCAGCTTGTGGGGGGCCCCTGAAGCTTTCTTT.

The V gene is TRBV7-9, the J gene TRBJ2-1; D possibly corresponds to TRBD1 (5 bases). The CDR3 has 18 amino acids. Per the germline V gene, CDR1 is SEHNR and CDR2 is FQNEAQ (reference sequence). Trimming removed 4 bases at V and 3 bases at J, with 22 bases between. This chain's CDR3 is CASSSPRYRSSLYNEQFF. DNA for the CDR3: TGTGCCAGCAGCTCCCCCCGATACAGGTCCTCCCTCTACAATGAGCAGTTCTTC.

The V and J genes are TRBV5-1 and TRBJ2-5, with D perhaps given as TRBD1 or TRBD2 (5 bases each). Germline CDR1 SGHRS, CDR2 YFSETQ. V was trimmed by 7 bases and J by 4 bases, leaving 23 bases between them. This CDR3 region has 16 residues. In DNA, the CDR3 is TGCGCCAGCGGACAATTGGGGACGGGTATTCGAGAGACCCAGTACTTC. Amino acids: CASGQLGTGIRETQYF.

The CDR3: CASSIGHGGWDQPQHF. CDR3 nucleotide sequence: TGTGCCAGTAGTATAGGGCACGGGGGGTGGGATCAGCCCCAGCATTTT. The chain has TRBV19 and TRBJ1-5, with D possibly matching TRBD1 (5 bases). The CDR3 has 16 amino acids. V lost 1 base, J lost 5 bases, and 15 bases lay in between. The germline CDR1 and CDR2 sequences are LNHDA and SQIVND (reference sequence).

The chain is built from TRBV11-3 and TRBJ1-1; D unresolved. The CDR3 runs 13 residues. V was pared by 4 bases and J by 3 bases, with 9 bases between. Per germline, CDR1 SGHNT and CDR2 YENEEA. In nucleotides, the CDR3 is TGTGCCAGCAGCTCCGGGAGGGACACTGAAGCTTTCTTT. It is translated as CASSSGRDTEAFF.